The present entry profiles one T cell receptor beta chain with its context. The sample originates from a study of PD-L1 blockade in urothelial cancer. Here immunoSEQ multiplex PCR was the method, and the copy in TCRdb shows in-frame clones only, minus some. The sample contains just under 50,000 clones, roughly 80% of which appear only once. The J segment lost 7 bases and the V segment lost 3 bases, leaving 8 bases of the junction unmatched. The germline CDR1 and CDR2 sequences are SQVTM and ANQGSEA. The CDR3 runs to 14 residues. As for time point: pretreatment peripheral blood. The J gene is TRBJ2-1, the V gene TRBV29-1; 8 bases match TRBD2. The TCR originated in a man between 65 and 85 years old with urothelial cancer. This sample comprised PBMCs, obtained around atezolizumab (anti-PD-L1) treatment. The CDR3 reads CSVEGAGGWNEQFF. CDR3 DNA sequence: TGCAGCGTTGAGGGGGCGGGAGGATGGAATGAGCAGTTCTTC.